Below are 19 T cell receptor beta chains sequenced from a single sample in a study of blood T cell repertoires in COVID-19. Here immunoSEQ multiplex PCR was the method, and the copy in TCRdb shows in-frame clones only, minus some. The sample includes about 230,000 clones, roughly 80% of them seen just once. Sequenced sample: peripheral blood. These TCRs come from a woman older than 75 with acute or convalescent COVID-19.

The chain is built from TRBV19 and TRBJ1-3, with D maybe TRBD1 (6 bases). The CDR3 extends over 13 amino acids. The V end lost 4 bases, the J end lost 6 bases, and 10 bases lay between the germline ends. Germline assignment: CDR1 LNHDA and CDR2 SQIVND (reference sequence). CDR3 DNA sequence: TGTGCCAGTAGTACCGGACAGCTAAACACCATATATTTT. Amino acids: CASSTGQLNTIYF.

The chain combines TRBV19 with TRBJ2-1; D may be TRBD2 (5 bases). CDR1 and CDR2 from the germline V gene are LNHDA and SQIVND (reference sequence). CDR3 length: 14 amino acids. V was trimmed by 1 base and J by 7 bases, leaving 11 bases between them. The CDR3 sequence: CASSIGERTNEQFF. The CDR3, as DNA: TGTGCCAGTAGTATAGGTGAGCGGACGAATGAGCAGTTCTTC.

This chain links TRBV7-2 with TRBJ2-2, with 7 bases that match TRBD1. The CDR3 spans 14 residues. Germline CDR1 is SGHTA and CDR2 is FQGNSA. V lost 3 bases to trimming and J lost 5 bases; unmatched junction nucleotides: 3. CDR3 in amino acids: CASSFGTVTGELFF. CDR3 bases: TGTGCCAGCAGCTTCGGGACAGTAACCGGGGAGCTGTTTTTT.

The V call is TRBV11-2, the J call TRBJ1-5; 7 nucleotides agree with TRBD1. J gave up 6 bases and V 8 bases, and 7 bases lay outside the gene matches. CDR3 length equals 13 residues. From germline, CDR1 is SGHAT and CDR2 FQNNGV. The CDR3 DNA reads as TGTGCCAGCGCACAGGGGTTGGGTCAGCCCCAGCATTTT. It specifies CASAQGLGQPQHF.

This clone was observed a handful of times. The V and J genes are TRBV3-1 (or the pseudogene TRBV3-2) and TRBJ2-3; D is possibly TRBD1 (6 bases). CDR1 and CDR2 (germline): LGHDT, YNNKEL (reference sequence). Deletions cut 2 bases from V and 3 bases from J, with 15 bases between. The CDR3 is 16 residues long. The CDR3 reads CASSQMAGDITDTQYF. In DNA form, the CDR3 reads TGTGCCAGCAGCCAAATGGCAGGGGATATTACAGATACGCAGTATTTT.

The genes are TRBV29-1 and TRBJ2-7; D unclear. From germline, CDR1 is SQVTM and CDR2 ANQGSEA. Trimming took off 7 bases at V and 5 bases at J, with 9 bases between the two ends. This CDR3 is built from 10 residues. The CDR3 DNA follows: TGCAGCGCACTAAGCCACGAGCAGTACTTC. This translates into CSALSHEQYF.

This sequence joins TRBV4-1 and TRBJ2-6; D unclear. This CDR3 has 17 residues. The V and J ends lost 2 bases and 0 bases respectively, with 11 bases between them. The germline V gene encodes CDR1 MGHRA and CDR2 YSYEKL. CDR3 in DNA: TGCGCCAGCAGCCAAAGAGTGACAACCTCTGGGGCCAACGTCCTGACTTTC. It encodes CASSQRVTTSGANVLTF.

The gene calls are TRBV6-5 and TRBJ1-4; 7 bases align to TRBD1. The CDR3 is made up of 14 amino acids. In germline, CDR1 is MNHEY, CDR2 SVGAGI. V trimming: 6 bases; J trimming: 3 bases; junction bases outside the gene matches: 4. This chain's CDR3 is CASRRTGPNEKLFF. The CDR3 bases are TGTGCCAGCAGAAGGACAGGCCCTAATGAAAAACTGTTTTTT.

This clone is labeled medium-sized. V is TRBV5-4 and J is TRBJ1-4; D is unclear. Looked up from germline, CDR1 is SGHNT and CDR2 is YYREEE (reference sequence). Trimming removed 7 bases at V and 5 bases at J, with 12 bases between. CDR3 length: 13 amino acids. CDR3 residues: CASGREVNEKLFF. The CDR3 DNA reads TGTGCCAGCGGCCGGGAGGTAAATGAAAAACTGTTTTTT.

CDR3 protein: CASSKVAARYLPRPNEQFF. In DNA form, the CDR3 reads TGTGCCAGCAGCAAAGTCGCAGCGAGATACCTACCTAGGCCAAATGAGCAGTTCTTC. The chain links TRBV21-1 to TRBJ2-1; whether TRBD2, the table's D call, matches the DNA was not checked. TRBV21-1 has pseudogene status. The CDR3 consists of 19 residues.

V gene TRBV2 combines with J gene TRBJ1-6, with D uncertain. This CDR3 comprises 15 residues. Trimming stripped 6 bases from V and 2 bases from J, with 11 bases between. CDR1 is SNHLY and CDR2 is FYNNEI in the germline V gene. For the CDR3, the DNA is TGTGCCAGCAGGGCGGATTTCACCTATAATTCACCCCTCCACTTT. Its translation is CASRADFTYNSPLHF. Full variable domain (outside the CDR3, taken from reference TRBV2 and TRBJ1-6): EPEVTQTPSHQVTQMGQEVILRCVPISNHLYFYWYRQILGQKVEFLVSFYNNEISEKSEIFDDQFSVERPDGSNFTLKIRSTKLEDSAMYFCASRADFTYNSPLHFGNGTRLTVT.

V is TRBV19 and J is TRBJ1-5, with 9 nucleotides matching TRBD1. With 5 bases clipped from V and 6 bases from J, the junction kept 8 bases outside the gene matches. This CDR3 has 15 residues. Germline V gene data show CDR1 as LNHDA and CDR2 as SQIVND (reference sequence). CDR3 residues: CASSGDRAMVQPQHF. CDR3 DNA: TGTGCCAGTAGTGGGGACAGGGCAATGGTTCAGCCCCAGCATTTT.

The CDR3 DNA sequence: TGTGCCAGCAGCCTCCCAGTCAACACTGAAGCTTTCTTT. Its protein is CASSLPVNTEAFF. This sequence joins TRBV5-6 and TRBJ1-1; D is unresolved. Trimming pared 4 bases from V and 2 bases from J, leaving 9 bases between. CDR1 SGHDT and CDR2 YYEEEE come from the germline V gene. The CDR3 runs to 13 residues.

The table lists this clone with a count of one. This rearrangement joins TRBV6-5 to TRBJ2-3, with D possibly being TRBD2 (5 bases). This CDR3 region has 14 residues. Trimming took off 5 bases at V and 5 bases at J, with 14 bases between the two ends. Germline CDR1 reads MNHEY; CDR2 reads SVGAGI. CDR3 nucleotide sequence: TGTGCCAGCAGTCCCTCGACTACGGGAGATACGCAGTATTTT. Protein product: CASSPSTTGDTQYF.

This clone was observed once. The chain joins TRBV6-1 to TRBJ1-2; 11 positions agree with TRBD1. The CDR3 runs to 16 residues. Looked up from germline, CDR1 is MNHNS and CDR2 is SASEGT. The junction had 4 bases not matched to a gene; V was cut back by 0 bases and J by 4 bases. CDR3 sequence (DNA): TGTGCCAGCAGTGAAGCGCTAGGGACAGGGGGCTATGGCTACACCTTC. Translation: CASSEALGTGGYGYTF.

The chain employs TRBV9 and TRBJ2-1; D is unresolved. Germline V gene sequence: CDR1 SGDLS, CDR2 YYNGEE. V was clipped by 0 bases and J by 6 bases, with 13 bases between them. The CDR3 runs to 15 residues. This CDR3 is CASSVAIGSVNEQFF. The DNA for the CDR3 is TGTGCCAGCAGCGTAGCTATCGGTAGTGTCAATGAGCAGTTCTTC.

This rearrangement joins TRBV10-3 to TRBJ1-3, with 9 bases lining up with TRBD1. The CDR3 is 13 residues long. Germline-derived CDR1 and CDR2 are ENHRY and SYGVKD. After removal of 10 bases from V and 0 bases from J, the junction contained 1 base not matched to a gene. The DNA of the CDR3 is TGTGCCACGGGACAGGGCTCTGGAAACACCATATATTTT. It encodes CATGQGSGNTIYF.

CDR3 region: CASSLTSDPSYEQYF. CDR3 in DNA: TGTGCCAGCAGCTTGACTAGCGACCCCTCCTACGAGCAGTACTTC. The rearrangement uses TRBV7-6 and TRBJ2-7, with TRBD2 matching over 8 bases. The germline CDR1 and CDR2 sequences are SGHVS and FNYEAQ. This CDR3 contains 15 residues. The V segment lost 3 bases and the J segment 0 bases; nucleotides outside the gene matches: 4.

The chain uses TRBV21-1 and TRBJ1-1. TRBV21-1 is recorded as a pseudogene. The CDR3 is 18 residues long. The CDR3 sequence: CASSKVKSGVETNTEAFF. DNA of the CDR3: TGTGCCAGCAGCAAAGTGAAGTCCGGGGTCGAGACGAACACTGAAGCTTTCTTT.